Shown below are 29 T cell receptor beta chains from a single sample sequenced in a study of technical replicates of blood from a few donors. The protocol was immunoSEQ multiplex PCR, while the TCRdb copy is restricted to in-frame clones and leaves out a portion. The sample includes 60,000 to 95,000 clones, about nine tenths seen only once; the top ten take around 0.34%. Input material: T cells isolated from PBMCs. The receptors come from a human donor in good health. Some clones in this sample may be carry-over from other donors' samples.

V is TRBV5-1 and J is TRBJ1-2; D is unresolved. The V gene's germline CDR1 is SGHRS and CDR2 YFSETQ. Trimming took 6 bases from V and 8 from J, leaving 11 bases between them. The CDR3 has 11 amino acids. CDR3 protein: CASTEGDGYTF. The CDR3 DNA follows: TGCGCCAGCACGGAGGGAGACGGCTACACCTTC.

CDR3 region: CAGRTFGRGDEQYF. As DNA, the CDR3 is TGTGCCGGGCGGACCTTCGGGAGGGGAGACGAGCAGTACTTC. The rearrangement uses TRBV5-4 and TRBJ2-7; the match to TRBD2 covers 8 bases. Germline V gene data show CDR1 as SGHNT and CDR2 as YYREEE (reference sequence). V lost 10 bases and J lost 5; bases outside the gene matches: 14. There are 14 residues in the CDR3.

The rearrangement links TRBV7-9 to TRBJ2-7; the match to TRBD2 covers 7 bases. J gave up 0 bases and V 5 bases, and 19 bases lay outside the gene matches. CDR1 and CDR2 (germline): SEHNR, FQNEAQ (reference sequence). CDR3 length: 19 residues. As DNA, the CDR3 is TGTGCCAGCAGCGACACTCGGATGCTACTAGCGAGAAGCTCCTACGAGCAGTACTTC. Translated, it gives CASSDTRMLLARSSYEQYF. Combining the CDR3 with reference TRBV7-9 and TRBJ2-7 gives the whole variable domain DTGVSQNPRHKITKRGQNVTFRCDPISEHNRLYWYRQTLGQGPEFLTYFQNEAQLEKSRLLSDRFSAERPKGSFSTLEIQRTEQGDSAMYLCASSDTRMLLARSSYEQYFGPGTRLTVT.

The V call is TRBV11-3, the J call TRBJ2-3; TRBD2 aligns across 7 bases. The CDR3 is 14 amino acids. The V segment lost 0 bases and the J segment 7 bases; nucleotides outside the gene matches: 4. Germline values: CDR1 SGHNT, CDR2 YENEEA. In DNA, the CDR3 is TGTGCCAGCAGCTTAGAGGCTAGCGGATATACGCAGTATTTT. It yields the protein CASSLEASGYTQYF.

The count of this clone is one. The J gene is TRBJ2-3, the V gene TRBV27; D not certain. CDR3 length equals 14 residues. CDR1 MNHEY and CDR2 SMNVEV come from the germline V gene (reference sequence). Trimming cost V 7 bases and J 5 bases, with 16 bases left between them. CDR3 residues: CASKEAGRGDTQYF. The CDR3 region has the DNA TGTGCCAGCAAAGAGGCTGGAAGAGGAGATACGCAGTATTTT.

The V call is TRBV4-2, the J call TRBJ2-7; no clear D gene. The germline gives CDR1 LGHNA, CDR2 YNFKEQ. V dropped 0 bases and J dropped 5 bases, with 5 bases sitting between them. The CDR3 has 12 residues. The CDR3 protein is CASSQDSHEQYF. CDR3 sequence (DNA): TGTGCCAGCAGCCAAGATAGCCACGAGCAGTACTTC.

The rearrangement links TRBV27 to TRBJ2-5; D is undetermined. Deletions cut 6 bases from V and 0 bases from J, with 14 bases between. Germline V gene lookup returns CDR1 MNHEY and CDR2 SMNVEV (reference sequence). CDR3 size: 15 residues. The CDR3 region is CASRAYNGYQETQYF. The CDR3 DNA follows: TGTGCCAGCAGAGCGTACAATGGTTACCAAGAGACCCAGTACTTC.

This clone was recorded once. The rearrangement uses TRBV7-9 and TRBJ1-1; TRBD1 might be the D (6 bases). V gave up 1 base and J gave up 2 bases, with 11 bases separating them. This CDR3 region has 15 residues. Germline V gene sequence: CDR1 SEHNR, CDR2 FQNEAQ (reference sequence). For the CDR3, the DNA is TGTGCCAGCAGCTTAGTTTGGACAGCAAACACTGAAGCTTTCTTT. Protein: CASSLVWTANTEAFF.

The rearrangement joins TRBV18 to TRBJ1-2; 7 nucleotides match TRBD1. After removal of 1 base from V and 2 bases from J, the junction contained 7 bases not matched to a gene. CDR3 length: 16 amino acids. Germline V gene data show CDR1 as KGHSH and CDR2 as LQKENI. The CDR3 DNA sequence: TGTGCCAGCTCACCACTTACGCCAGGGGGAAACTATGGCTACACCTTC. It encodes CASSPLTPGGNYGYTF. Variable domain in full (rest from reference TRBV18 and TRBJ1-2): NAGVMQNPRHLVRRRGQEARLRCSPMKGHSHVYWYRQLPEEGLKFMVYLQKENIIDESGMPKERFSAEFPKEGPSILRIQQVVRGDSAAYFCASSPLTPGGNYGYTFGSGTRLTVV.

The chain uses TRBV28 and TRBJ2-3; D might be TRBD2 (6 bases). This CDR3 has 15 amino acids. Trimming left V 3 bases short and J 2 bases short, with 12 bases between. Germline V gene data show CDR1 as MDHEN and CDR2 as SYDVKM. In DNA, the CDR3 is TGTGCCAGCAGTTTGGTGGGGGGAAACACAGATACGCAGTATTTT. Encoded protein: CASSLVGGNTDTQYF.

The chain combines TRBV7-9 with TRBJ1-5; no definite D call. V lost 1 base to trimming and J lost 5 bases, with 6 bases between them. The germline V gene encodes CDR1 SEHNR and CDR2 FQNEAQ (reference sequence). The CDR3 consists of 13 residues. In nucleotides, the CDR3 is TGTGCCAGCAGCTTAGGGAGGGATCAGCCCCAGCATTTT. This translates into CASSLGRDQPQHF.

The V gene is TRBV29-1, the J gene TRBJ2-7, with D maybe TRBD2 (6 bases). The germline gives CDR1 SQVTM, CDR2 ANQGSEA. CDR3 size: 13 residues. V gave up 6 bases and J gave up 0 bases, with 12 bases separating them. In DNA form, the CDR3 reads TGCAGCGTCGGAGGGGAACTCTCCTACGAGCAGTACTTC. Its translation: CSVGGELSYEQYF.

The chain combines TRBV30 with TRBJ2-7; 8 positions agree with TRBD1. The CDR3 runs 14 residues. The J segment lost 3 bases and the V segment lost 0 bases, leaving 4 bases of the junction unmatched. The germline CDR1 and CDR2 sequences are GTSNPN and SVGIG (reference sequence). The CDR3 protein is CAWSVGGQDYEQYF. CDR3 nucleotide sequence: TGTGCCTGGAGTGTCGGGGGACAGGACTACGAGCAGTACTTC.

The rearrangement joins TRBV9 to TRBJ2-7; 9 bases agree with TRBD2. The V gene's germline CDR1 is SGDLS and CDR2 YYNGEE. The CDR3 is 15 residues long. V lost 3 bases, J lost 3 bases, and 7 bases stayed unmatched. The CDR3 bases are TGTGCCAGCAGCGCCGGTCCAGCGGGAGGCTACGAGCAGTACTTC. Its translation: CASSAGPAGGYEQYF.

This clone has just a few counts. The V gene is TRBV20-1, the J gene TRBJ1-1; D remains ambiguous. Germline V gene lookup returns CDR1 DFQATT and CDR2 SNEGSKA (reference sequence). The V end lost 3 bases, the J end lost 8 bases, and 10 bases lay between the germline ends. The CDR3 sequence is 11 residues long. CDR3 in amino acids: CSASSGREAFF. CDR3 coding DNA: TGCAGTGCTAGTTCCGGGAGAGAAGCTTTCTTT.

The V gene is TRBV9, the J gene TRBJ1-1, with D uncertain. The V gene lost 3 bases and the J gene lost 2 bases, with 14 bases spanning the gap. This CDR3 spans 15 amino acids. From germline, CDR1 is SGDLS and CDR2 YYNGEE. The CDR3 loop is CASSGSTGFNTEAFF. The CDR3 nucleotides are TGTGCCAGCAGCGGTAGCACCGGATTTAACACTGAAGCTTTCTTT.

V is TRBV30 and J is TRBJ2-7; 10 bases are shared with TRBD1. Germline V CDR1 and CDR2: GTSNPN, SVGIG (reference sequence). The CDR3 spans 15 residues. The J segment lost 3 bases and the V segment lost 4 bases, leaving 9 bases of the junction unmatched. The CDR3 is CAWTPGDRGFYEQYF. The DNA of the CDR3 is TGTGCCTGGACACCTGGGGACAGGGGCTTCTACGAGCAGTACTTC.

The rearrangement links TRBV7-9 to TRBJ1-3, with 8 positions matching TRBD1. The CDR3 runs 17 residues. The V gene end was trimmed by 4 bases and the J gene end by 2 bases; junction bases not matched to a gene: 10. Germline assignment: CDR1 SEHNR and CDR2 FQNEAQ (reference sequence). The DNA of the CDR3 is TGTGCCAGCAGCTCGTCGAACAGGGGGAGGACTGGAAACACCATATATTTT. This gives the protein CASSSSNRGRTGNTIYF.

This clone was counted a single time. The gene calls are TRBV7-8 and TRBJ2-3; 7 bases fit TRBD2. The length of the CDR3 is 16 residues. Germline V gene sequence: CDR1 SGHVS, CDR2 FQNEAQ. Trimming removed 5 bases from V and 1 base from J; junction bases left unmatched: 9. The CDR3 reads CASSPMTSLGTDTQYF. As DNA, the CDR3 is TGTGCCAGCAGCCCGATGACTAGCTTGGGCACAGATACGCAGTATTTT.

The V gene is TRBV2, the J gene TRBJ2-7; the D gene is possibly TRBD2 (5 bases). CDR1 and CDR2 from the germline V gene are SNHLY and FYNNEI. Trimming took 4 bases from V and 0 from J, leaving 13 bases between them. This CDR3 spans 15 amino acids. The CDR3 DNA reads as TGTGCCAGCAGTGGATTCGGCGGACTCTCCTACGAGCAGTACTTC. It encodes CASSGFGGLSYEQYF.

The V call is TRBV9, the J call TRBJ2-3; 16 nucleotides align to TRBD2. Germline lookup yields CDR1 SGDLS and CDR2 YYNGEE. This CDR3 spans 20 amino acids. Trimming took 3 bases from V and 5 from J; bases not matched to a gene: 15. The CDR3 DNA reads TGTGCCAGCAGCGCATCCCCCGGGACTAGCGGGGGGGCGTTCTTAGATACGCAGTATTTT. Translated: CASSASPGTSGGAFLDTQYF.

This clone is a singleton in its sample. The V and J genes are TRBV7-3 and TRBJ1-1, with D unresolved. This CDR3 is built from 12 residues. The germline V and J ends were trimmed by 2 bases and 7 bases, with 8 bases remaining between them. From germline, CDR1 is SGHTA and CDR2 FQGTGA. In nucleotides, the CDR3 is TGTGCCAGCAGCTTAGTGTCGGGTGAAGCTTTCTTT. Translating gives CASSLVSGEAFF.

This sequence joins TRBV7-2 and TRBJ2-1; 8 bases line up with TRBD2. This CDR3 contains 16 residues. CDR1 and CDR2 from the germline V gene are SGHTA and FQGNSA. After removal of 1 base from V and 8 bases from J, the junction contained 10 bases not matched to a gene. As DNA, the CDR3 is TGTGCCAGCAGCTTAGTGGGGACTAGTAGGGTCGATGAGCAGTTCTTC. Its translation: CASSLVGTSRVDEQFF.

This clone was recorded only once. This sequence joins TRBV6-1 and TRBJ1-5, with D possibly TRBD1 on 6 matching bases. CDR1 is MNHNS, CDR2 SASEGT, per germline. With 1 base removed from V and 5 bases from J, the gap between germline ends came to 15 bases. The CDR3 has 16 residues. CDR3 nucleotide sequence: TGTGCCAGCAGTGAAGTCACCAGGGGTGGGTATCAGCCCCAGCATTTT. Amino acid sequence: CASSEVTRGGYQPQHF.

The chain combines TRBV10-1 with TRBJ1-1, with 8 bases aligning to TRBD1. The CDR3 spans 14 residues. V shed 6 bases and J 5 bases; nucleotides not matched to a gene: 8. Per germline, CDR1 WNHNN and CDR2 SYGVQD (reference sequence). CDR3 DNA sequence: TGCGCCAGCAGCGGTGGACAGGGTTATACTGAAGCTTTCTTT. Protein product: CASSGGQGYTEAFF.

This chain uses TRBV29-1 with TRBJ2-2; unclear D gene. This CDR3 spans 11 amino acids. Germline CDR1 SQVTM, CDR2 ANQGSEA. V lost 5 bases and J 6 bases, leaving 7 bases between the germline ends. CDR3 coding DNA: TGCAGCGTTCACCAGGCCGGGGAGCTGTTTTTT. This encodes CSVHQAGELFF.

The V gene is TRBV5-1, the J gene TRBJ1-2; possibly TRBD1 for D (6 bases). The CDR3 runs 14 residues. With 5 bases removed from V and 2 bases from J, the gap between germline ends came to 13 bases. CDR1 and CDR2 from the germline V gene are SGHRS and YFSETQ. The CDR3 spells CASRGDIENYGYTF. In nucleotides, the CDR3 is TGCGCCAGCAGAGGGGACATTGAGAACTATGGCTACACCTTC.

This chain connects TRBV28 to TRBJ2-1; perhaps TRBD2 as D (6 bases). There are 15 residues in the CDR3. V was clipped by 2 bases and J by 4 bases, with 12 bases between them. CDR1 is MDHEN, CDR2 SYDVKM, per germline. CDR3 sequence reads: CASSLAADYYNEQFF. In DNA, the CDR3 is TGTGCCAGCAGTTTAGCCGCGGACTATTACAATGAGCAGTTCTTC.

The genes are TRBV11-2 and TRBJ2-1; D possibly corresponds to TRBD2 (8 bases). Germline V gives CDR1 SGHAT, CDR2 FQNNGV. Trimming took off 9 bases at V and 5 bases at J, with 23 bases between the two ends. CDR3 length equals 16 residues. CDR3 sequence reads: CASFPRTSQGDNEQFF. The CDR3 region has the DNA TGTGCCAGTTTCCCCCGGACTAGCCAGGGGGACAATGAGCAGTTCTTC.